This TCR beta chain was captured in a study of T cell responses to AZD1222 COVID-19 vaccine. Study results and caveats: The donor group comprised mostly white British people and more females; the analysis possibly underestimated clonal diversity. Regions 160-218 and 743-854 held dominance among vaccine-associated CD4 TCRs, which spanned spike.

The CDR3 extends over 12 amino acids. The V and J ends lost 4 bases and 0 bases respectively, with 4 bases between them. The germline V gene encodes CDR1 SQVTM and CDR2 ANQGSEA. Assay used: immunoSEQ multiplex PCR; TCRdb lists only in-frame clones, some missing. The sample holds over 120,000 clones, roughly 84% seen once. With respect to this clone: Its antigen remains unknown.

Sequencing was performed on peripheral blood, taken 28 days after the second AZD1222 dose. This sequence originates from an adult who received the AZD1222 COVID-19 vaccine. This chain links TRBV29-1 with TRBJ1-5, with D unresolved. The CDR3 reads CSVGDSNQPQHF. The CDR3 DNA follows: TGCAGCGTTGGGGATAGCAATCAGCCCCAGCATTTT.